The 2 T cell receptor beta chains reported below all come from one sample, sequenced in a study of blood T cell repertoires in COVID-19. The method was immunoSEQ multiplex PCR; TCRdb's version includes in-frame clones alone and lacks a portion of them. Of about 73,000 clones detected, about 82% appear once; the ten largest clones hold 1.8%. The sample taken for sequencing was peripheral blood. These receptors originate from a woman aged 55-70 years with acute or convalescent COVID-19.

This rearrangement joins TRBV28 to TRBJ1-5, with TRBD1 as a possible D gene (6 bases). The CDR3 runs to 17 residues. Germline assignment: CDR1 MDHEN and CDR2 SYDVKM. V was cut by 4 bases and J by 0 bases, with 16 bases left in between. CDR3 loop: CASSSIRDNYSNQPQHF. The CDR3 DNA sequence: TGTGCCAGCAGTTCTATCCGGGACAATTATAGCAATCAGCCCCAGCATTTT.

The chain links TRBV19 to TRBJ1-5, with a possible D match to TRBD1 (6 bases). From germline, CDR1 is LNHDA and CDR2 SQIVND (reference sequence). Trimming left V 2 bases short and J 2 bases short, with 10 bases between. The CDR3 runs 15 residues. The CDR3 here is CASSIRQERNQPQHF. The CDR3 DNA reads TGTGCCAGTAGTATACGACAGGAGCGCAATCAGCCCCAGCATTTT.